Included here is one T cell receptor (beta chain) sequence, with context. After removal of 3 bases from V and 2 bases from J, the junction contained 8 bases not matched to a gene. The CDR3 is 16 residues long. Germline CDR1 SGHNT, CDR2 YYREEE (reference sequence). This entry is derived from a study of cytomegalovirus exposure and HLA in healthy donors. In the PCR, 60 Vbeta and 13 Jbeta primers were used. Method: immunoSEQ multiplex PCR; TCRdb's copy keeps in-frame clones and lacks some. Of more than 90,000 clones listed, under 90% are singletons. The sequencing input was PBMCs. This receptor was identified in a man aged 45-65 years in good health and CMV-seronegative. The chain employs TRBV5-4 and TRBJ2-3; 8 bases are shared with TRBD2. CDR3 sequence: CASSYQAGVTTDTQYF. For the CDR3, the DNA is TGTGCCAGCAGCTATCAAGCGGGAGTTACCACAGATACGCAGTATTTT.